Listed here are 7 T cell receptor beta chains from one sample, sequenced in a study of beta chain features in type 1 diabetes. What was sequenced were expressed TCRB transcripts, since all of the isolated RNA had been reverse transcribed. Data came from immunoSEQ multiplex PCR; TCRdb stores just in-frame clones and leaves some out. The sample yields about 900,000 clones, about a sixth seen once. The specimen was naive CD4+ T cells from blood. All receptors come from a woman in her late teens or twenties in good health.

The chain links TRBV7-9 to TRBJ2-7; D is perhaps TRBD1 (6 bases). The V gene's germline CDR1 is SEHNR and CDR2 FQNEAQ (reference sequence). This CDR3 is 15 amino acids long. The V gene lost 1 base and the J gene lost 3 bases, with 13 bases spanning the gap. The CDR3 DNA reads as TGTGCCAGCAGCTTAGGTGCAGGGGTTGGCTACGAGCAGTACTTC. It codes for CASSLGAGVGYEQYF.

The table lists this clone with a few counts. The chain is built from TRBV20-1 and TRBJ1-4; the D is unclear. V was cut by 1 base and J by 12 bases, with 9 bases left in between. Germline CDR1 reads DFQATT; CDR2 reads SNEGSKA (reference sequence). The CDR3 length is 11 residues. The chain's CDR3 is CSARGGYELFF. The CDR3 DNA sequence: TGCAGTGCTAGAGGGGGTTACGAACTGTTTTTT.

The chain recombines TRBV5-4 with TRBJ2-3, with 9 bases aligning to TRBD1. Trimming at V came to 2 bases and at J to 6 bases, leaving 4 bases not matched to a gene. This CDR3 region has 14 residues. Germline loops: CDR1 SGHNT, CDR2 YYREEE (reference sequence). The CDR3: CASSFGTGRDTQYF. DNA of the CDR3: TGTGCCAGCAGCTTCGGGACAGGGAGGGATACGCAGTATTTT.

V is TRBV6-1 and J is TRBJ2-1; the match to TRBD2 covers 8 bases. Per germline, CDR1 MNHNS and CDR2 SASEGT. This CDR3 is 16 amino acids long. With 4 bases clipped from V and 9 bases from J, the junction kept 14 bases outside the gene matches. The DNA for the CDR3 is TGTGCCAGCAGTGGAATACGGGAGGGCTATCTTTCTGAGCAGTTCTTC. It specifies CASSGIREGYLSEQFF.

This rearrangement joins TRBV7-2 to TRBJ1-1, with 7 bases matching TRBD1. Germline CDR1 is SGHTA and CDR2 is FQGNSA. The junction had 11 bases not matched to a gene; V was cut back by 3 bases and J by 1 base. The CDR3 length is 17 residues. The CDR3 DNA is TGTGCCAGCAGCTTGCCGGGACAGAGTACCTCGAACACTGAAGCTTTCTTT. It is translated as CASSLPGQSTSNTEAFF.

The J gene is TRBJ2-2, the V gene TRBV7-3; possible D gene TRBD2, 5 bases. In germline, CDR1 is SGHTA, CDR2 FQGTGA. CDR3 size: 13 residues. Trimming left V 3 bases short and J 6 bases short, with 8 bases between. Written as DNA, the CDR3 is TGTGCCAGCAGCTTCGGACTCGCCGGGGAGCTGTTTTTT. As protein: CASSFGLAGELFF.

This clone appeared a few times. V is TRBV2 and J is TRBJ2-5; the D gene is possibly TRBD2 (5 bases). V lost 4 bases and J lost 2, with 20 bases in between. The CDR3 has 17 residues. Germline V lookup: CDR1 SNHLY, CDR2 FYNNEI. The CDR3 coding sequence is TGTGCCAGCAGTGTGTCCCCGCCTCAATCGGGGCAAGAGACCCAGTACTTC. This sequence encodes CASSVSPPQSGQETQYF.